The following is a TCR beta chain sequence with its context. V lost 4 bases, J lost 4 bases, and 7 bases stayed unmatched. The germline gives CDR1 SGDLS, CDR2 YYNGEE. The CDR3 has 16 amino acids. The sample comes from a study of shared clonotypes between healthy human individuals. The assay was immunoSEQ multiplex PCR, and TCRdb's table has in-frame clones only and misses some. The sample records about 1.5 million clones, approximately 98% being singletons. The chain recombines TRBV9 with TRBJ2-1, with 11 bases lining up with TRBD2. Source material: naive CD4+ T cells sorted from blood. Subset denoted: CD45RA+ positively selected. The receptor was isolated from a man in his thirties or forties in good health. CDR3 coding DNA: TGTGCCAGCAGCCCACCCGGGACTAGCGGTTACAATGAGCAGTTCTTC. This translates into CASSPPGTSGYNEQFF.